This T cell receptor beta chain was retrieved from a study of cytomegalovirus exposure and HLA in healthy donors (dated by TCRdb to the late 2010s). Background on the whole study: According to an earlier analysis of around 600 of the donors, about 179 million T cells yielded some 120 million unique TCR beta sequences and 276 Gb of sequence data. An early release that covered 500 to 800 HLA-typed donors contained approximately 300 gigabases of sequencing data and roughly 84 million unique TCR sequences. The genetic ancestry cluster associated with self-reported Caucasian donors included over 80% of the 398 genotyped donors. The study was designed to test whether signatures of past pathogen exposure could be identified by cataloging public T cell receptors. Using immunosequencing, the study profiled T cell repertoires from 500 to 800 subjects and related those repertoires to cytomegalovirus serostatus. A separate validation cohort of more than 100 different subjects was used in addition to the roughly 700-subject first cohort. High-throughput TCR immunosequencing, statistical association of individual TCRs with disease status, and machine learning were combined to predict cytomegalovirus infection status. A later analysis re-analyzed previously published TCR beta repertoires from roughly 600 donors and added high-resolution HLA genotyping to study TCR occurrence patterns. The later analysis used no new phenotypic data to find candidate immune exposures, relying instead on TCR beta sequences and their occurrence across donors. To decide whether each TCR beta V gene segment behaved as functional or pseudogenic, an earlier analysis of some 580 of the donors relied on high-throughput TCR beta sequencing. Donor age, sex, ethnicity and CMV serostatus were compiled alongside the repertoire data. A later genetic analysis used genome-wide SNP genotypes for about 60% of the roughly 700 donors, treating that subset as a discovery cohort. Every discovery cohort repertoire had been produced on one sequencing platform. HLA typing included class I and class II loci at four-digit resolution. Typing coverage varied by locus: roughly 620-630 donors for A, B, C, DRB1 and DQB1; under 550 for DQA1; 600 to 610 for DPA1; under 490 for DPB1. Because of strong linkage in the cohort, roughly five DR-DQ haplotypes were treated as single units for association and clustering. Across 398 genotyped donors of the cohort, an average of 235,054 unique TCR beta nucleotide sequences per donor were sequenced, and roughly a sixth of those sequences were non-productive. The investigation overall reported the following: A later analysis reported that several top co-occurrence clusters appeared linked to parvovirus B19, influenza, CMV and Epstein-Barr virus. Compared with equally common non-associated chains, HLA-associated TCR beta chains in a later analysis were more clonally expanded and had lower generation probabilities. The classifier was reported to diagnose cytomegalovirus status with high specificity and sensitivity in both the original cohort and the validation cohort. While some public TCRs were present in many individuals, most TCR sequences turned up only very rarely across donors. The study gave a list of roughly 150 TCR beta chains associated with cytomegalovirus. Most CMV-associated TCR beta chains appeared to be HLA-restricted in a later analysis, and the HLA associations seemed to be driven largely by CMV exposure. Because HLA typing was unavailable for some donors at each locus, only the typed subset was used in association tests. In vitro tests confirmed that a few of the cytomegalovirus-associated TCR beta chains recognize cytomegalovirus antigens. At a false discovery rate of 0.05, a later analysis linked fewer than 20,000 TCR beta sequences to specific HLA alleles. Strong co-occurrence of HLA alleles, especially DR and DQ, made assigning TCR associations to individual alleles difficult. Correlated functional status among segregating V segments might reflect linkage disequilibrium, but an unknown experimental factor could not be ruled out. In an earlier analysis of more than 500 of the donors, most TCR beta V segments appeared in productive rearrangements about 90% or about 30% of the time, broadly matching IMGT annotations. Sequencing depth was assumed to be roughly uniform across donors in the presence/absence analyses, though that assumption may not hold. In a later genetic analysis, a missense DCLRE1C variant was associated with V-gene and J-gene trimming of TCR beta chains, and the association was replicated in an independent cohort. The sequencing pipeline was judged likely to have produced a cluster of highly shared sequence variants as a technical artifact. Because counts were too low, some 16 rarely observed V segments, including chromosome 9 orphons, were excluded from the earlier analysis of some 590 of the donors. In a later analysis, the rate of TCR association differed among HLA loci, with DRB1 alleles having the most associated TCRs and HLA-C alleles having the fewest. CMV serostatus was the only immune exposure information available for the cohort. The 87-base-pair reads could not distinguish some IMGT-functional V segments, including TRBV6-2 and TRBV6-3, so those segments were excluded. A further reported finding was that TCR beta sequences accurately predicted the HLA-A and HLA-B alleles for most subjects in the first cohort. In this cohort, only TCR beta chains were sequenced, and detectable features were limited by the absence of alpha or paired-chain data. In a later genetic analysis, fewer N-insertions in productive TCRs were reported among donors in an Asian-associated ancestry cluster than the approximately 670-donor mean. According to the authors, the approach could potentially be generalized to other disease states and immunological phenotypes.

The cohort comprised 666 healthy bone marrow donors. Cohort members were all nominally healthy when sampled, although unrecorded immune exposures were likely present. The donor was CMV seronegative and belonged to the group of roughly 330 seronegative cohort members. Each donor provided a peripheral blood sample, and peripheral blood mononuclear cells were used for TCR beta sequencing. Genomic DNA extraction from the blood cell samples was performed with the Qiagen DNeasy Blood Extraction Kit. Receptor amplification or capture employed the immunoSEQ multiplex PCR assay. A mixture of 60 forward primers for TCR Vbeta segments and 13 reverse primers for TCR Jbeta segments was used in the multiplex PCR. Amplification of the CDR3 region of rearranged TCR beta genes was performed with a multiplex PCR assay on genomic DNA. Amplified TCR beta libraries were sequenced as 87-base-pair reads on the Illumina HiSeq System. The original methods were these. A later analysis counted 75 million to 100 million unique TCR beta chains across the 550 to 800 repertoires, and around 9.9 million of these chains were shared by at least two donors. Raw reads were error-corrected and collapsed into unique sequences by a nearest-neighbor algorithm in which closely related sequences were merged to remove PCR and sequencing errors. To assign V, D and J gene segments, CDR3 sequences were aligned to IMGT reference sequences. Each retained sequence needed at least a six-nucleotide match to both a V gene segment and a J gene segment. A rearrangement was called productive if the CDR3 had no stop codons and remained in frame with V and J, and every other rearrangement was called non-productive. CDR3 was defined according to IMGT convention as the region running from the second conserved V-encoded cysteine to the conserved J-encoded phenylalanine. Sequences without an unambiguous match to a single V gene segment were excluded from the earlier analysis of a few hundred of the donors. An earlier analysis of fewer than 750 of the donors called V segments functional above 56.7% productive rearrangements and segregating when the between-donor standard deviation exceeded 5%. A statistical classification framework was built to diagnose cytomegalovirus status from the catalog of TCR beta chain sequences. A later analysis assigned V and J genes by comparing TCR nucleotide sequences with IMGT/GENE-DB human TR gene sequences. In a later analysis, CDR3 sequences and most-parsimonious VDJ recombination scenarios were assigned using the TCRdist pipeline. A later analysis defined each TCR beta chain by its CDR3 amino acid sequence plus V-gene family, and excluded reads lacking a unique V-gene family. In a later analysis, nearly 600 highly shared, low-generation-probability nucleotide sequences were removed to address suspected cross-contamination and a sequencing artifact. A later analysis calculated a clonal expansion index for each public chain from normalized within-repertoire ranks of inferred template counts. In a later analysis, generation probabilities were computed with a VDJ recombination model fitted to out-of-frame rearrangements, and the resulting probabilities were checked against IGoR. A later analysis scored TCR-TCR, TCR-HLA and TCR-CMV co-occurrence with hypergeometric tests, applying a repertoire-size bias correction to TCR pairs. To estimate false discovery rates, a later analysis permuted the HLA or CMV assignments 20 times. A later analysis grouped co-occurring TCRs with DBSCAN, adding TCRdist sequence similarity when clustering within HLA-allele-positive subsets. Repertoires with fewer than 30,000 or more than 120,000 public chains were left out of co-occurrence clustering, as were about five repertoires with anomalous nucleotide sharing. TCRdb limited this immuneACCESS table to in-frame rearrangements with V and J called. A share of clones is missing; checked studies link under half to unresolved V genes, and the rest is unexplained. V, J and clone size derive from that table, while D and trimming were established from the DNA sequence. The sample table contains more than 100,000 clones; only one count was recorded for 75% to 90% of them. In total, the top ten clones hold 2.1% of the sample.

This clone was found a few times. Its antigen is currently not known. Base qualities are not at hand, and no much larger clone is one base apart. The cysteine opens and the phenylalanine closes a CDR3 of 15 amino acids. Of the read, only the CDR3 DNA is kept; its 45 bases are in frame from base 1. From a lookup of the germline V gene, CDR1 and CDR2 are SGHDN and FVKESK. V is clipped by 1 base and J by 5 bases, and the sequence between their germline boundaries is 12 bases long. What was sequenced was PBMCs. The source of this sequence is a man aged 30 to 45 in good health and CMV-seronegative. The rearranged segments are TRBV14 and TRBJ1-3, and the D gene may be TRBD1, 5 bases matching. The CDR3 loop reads CASSQVAGHRNTIYF. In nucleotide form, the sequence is TGTGCCAGCAGCCAAGTGGCAGGGCACCGAAACACCATATATTTT.